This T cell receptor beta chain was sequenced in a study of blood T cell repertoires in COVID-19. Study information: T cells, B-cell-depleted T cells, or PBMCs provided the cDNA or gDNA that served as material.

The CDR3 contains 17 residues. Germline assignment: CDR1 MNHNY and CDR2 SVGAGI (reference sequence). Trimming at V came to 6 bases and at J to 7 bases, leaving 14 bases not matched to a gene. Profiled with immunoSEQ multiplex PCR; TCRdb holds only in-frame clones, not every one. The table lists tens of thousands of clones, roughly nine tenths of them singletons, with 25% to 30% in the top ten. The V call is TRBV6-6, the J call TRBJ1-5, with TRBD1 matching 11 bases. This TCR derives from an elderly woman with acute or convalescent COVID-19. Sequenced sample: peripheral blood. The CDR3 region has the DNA TGTGCCAGCAGGCGATATCCGGGACAGGGGGTAGGGCAGCCCCAGCATTTT. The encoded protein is CASRRYPGQGVGQPQHF.